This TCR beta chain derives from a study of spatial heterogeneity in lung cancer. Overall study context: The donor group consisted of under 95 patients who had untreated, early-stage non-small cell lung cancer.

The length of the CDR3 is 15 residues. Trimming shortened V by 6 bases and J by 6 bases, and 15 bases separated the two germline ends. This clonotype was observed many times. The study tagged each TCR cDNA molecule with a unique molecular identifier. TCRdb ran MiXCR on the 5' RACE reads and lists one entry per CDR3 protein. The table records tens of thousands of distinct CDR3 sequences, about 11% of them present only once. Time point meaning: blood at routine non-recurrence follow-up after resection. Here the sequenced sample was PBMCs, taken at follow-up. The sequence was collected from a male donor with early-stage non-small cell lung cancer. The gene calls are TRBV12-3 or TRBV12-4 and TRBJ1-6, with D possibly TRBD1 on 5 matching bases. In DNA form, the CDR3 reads TGTGCCAGCAGCTTCCCAAGTGGGGGTAATTCACCCCTCCACTTT. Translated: CASSFPSGGNSPLHF.